What follows are 11 T cell receptor beta chains derived from one specimen sequenced in a study of human T cells and chemical hapten exposure. TCRdb reprocessed the RACE reads via MiXCR and lists one record per CDR3 protein. The sample shows 95,000 to 150,000 distinct CDR3 sequences, roughly an eighth of them seen only once. Time point described: patch test 1, 2 weeks after DPC sensitization. The treatment denotes: therapeutic diphenylcyclopropenone sensitization with weekly scalp DPC. The specimen comprised whole blood, sampled in connection with sensitization to the hapten diphenylcyclopropenone (DPC). The source of these receptors is a man younger than 35 with alopecia areata. Some clones in this sample may be carry-over from other donors' samples.

The V and J genes are TRBV11-2 and TRBJ2-1; TRBD2 might be the D (7 bases). This CDR3 region has 16 residues. V lost 1 base and J lost 5, with 15 bases in between. Germline CDR1 and CDR2: SGHAT and FQNNGV. For the CDR3, the DNA is TGTGCCAGCAGCTTAGTTCGGGGGGCCTTCCACAATGAGCAGTTCTTC. Its translation: CASSLVRGAFHNEQFF.

The J gene is TRBJ1-4, the V gene TRBV28, with 9 bases that match TRBD1. CDR3 length equals 15 residues. In germline, CDR1 is MDHEN, CDR2 SYDVKM. V gave up 4 bases and J gave up 5 bases; unmatched junction bases: 5. This CDR3 reads CASSSPTGGNEKLFF. The CDR3 DNA sequence: TGTGCCAGCAGTTCCCCGACAGGGGGGAATGAAAAACTGTTTTTT.

This clonotype was seen a few times. The V gene is TRBV20-1, the J gene TRBJ2-1; TRBD1 agrees at 8 bases. Germline CDR1 DFQATT, CDR2 SNEGSKA (reference sequence). After removal of 5 bases from V and 4 bases from J, the junction contained 10 bases not matched to a gene. The CDR3 is 15 amino acids. The CDR3 nucleotides are TGCAGTGCTCAGTCCCGGGACAGGAGGTACAATGAGCAGTTCTTC. This codes for CSAQSRDRRYNEQFF.

This clonotype has just a few counts. The chain carries TRBV6-2 or TRBV6-3 and TRBJ1-6; the D is unclear. Germline CDR1 is MNHEY and CDR2 is SVGEGT. The ends were cut back, 6 bases at V and 7 bases at J, with 4 bases in the middle. The CDR3 totals 11 residues. This CDR3 reads CASSRNSPLHF. CDR3 sequence (DNA): TGTGCCAGCAGCCGGAATTCACCCCTCCACTTT.

The V gene is TRBV12-3 or TRBV12-4, the J gene TRBJ2-7; D remains unclear. The CDR3 length is 12 residues. Trimming cost V 0 bases and J 6 bases, with 6 bases left between them. CDR3 in amino acids: CASSLAWSEQYV. The CDR3, as DNA: TGTGCCAGCAGTTTAGCCTGGTCCGAGCAGTACGTC.

In its sample, this clonotype was seen once. This chain links TRBV4-1 with TRBJ2-7, with D hard to call. Germline CDR1 is MGHRA and CDR2 is YSYEKL. V dropped 0 bases and J dropped 3 bases, with 9 bases sitting between them. The CDR3 is made up of 14 amino acids. DNA for the CDR3: TGCGCCAGCAGCCAAGATGGAATCTTCTACGAGCAGTACTTC. It encodes CASSQDGIFYEQYF.

This rearrangement joins TRBV12-3 or TRBV12-4 to TRBJ2-1; weak D call: TRBD2 (6 bases). This CDR3 has 13 residues. The V end was cut by 6 bases, the J end by 9 bases, with 15 bases between. CDR3 protein: CASRPGGSAEQFF. CDR3 DNA sequence: TGTGCCAGCAGGCCTGGGGGGTCGGCTGAGCAGTTCTTC.

This clonotype occurred a few times. This chain joins TRBV7-9 and TRBJ2-5; maybe TRBD2 (5 bases). Germline V lookup: CDR1 SEHNR, CDR2 FQNEAQ (reference sequence). This CDR3 comprises 14 residues. The ends were cut back, 2 bases at V and 4 bases at J, with 11 bases in the middle. The CDR3 bases are TGTGCCAGCAGCTTATTGGTCGAGGGAGAGACCCAGTACTTC. Its translation: CASSLLVEGETQYF.

This sequence joins TRBV28 and TRBJ1-5; D might be TRBD1 (6 bases). The CDR3 has 19 residues. The germline V gene has CDR1 MDHEN and CDR2 SYDVKM. V dropped 3 bases and J dropped 0 bases, with 21 bases sitting between them. The chain's CDR3 is CASSFNLRDKSYSNQPQHF. DNA for the CDR3: TGTGCCAGCAGTTTCAACCTCCGGGACAAGAGTTATAGCAATCAGCCCCAGCATTTT.

This chain uses TRBV7-2 with TRBJ1-2; maybe TRBD1 (5 bases). Trimming shortened V by 2 bases and J by 2 bases, and 18 bases separated the two germline ends. Germline lookup yields CDR1 SGHTA and CDR2 FQGNSA. CDR3 length: 17 amino acids. The chain's CDR3 is CASSLYAGSEENYGYTF. The CDR3 DNA sequence: TGTGCCAGCAGCTTATACGCAGGGTCCGAAGAAAACTATGGCTACACCTTC.

A few counts support this clonotype. This chain uses TRBV5-1 with TRBJ2-4; D is uncertain. In germline, CDR1 is SGHRS, CDR2 YFSETQ. Trimming took off 0 bases at V and 0 bases at J, with 10 bases between the two ends. The CDR3 contains 16 residues. CDR3 DNA: TGCGCCAGCAGCTTGGGGCAGTCCCTAGCCAAAAACATTCAGTACTTC. This encodes CASSLGQSLAKNIQYF. Based on the CDR3 plus reference TRBV5-1 and TRBJ2-4, the full variable domain is KAGVTQTPRYLIKTRGQQVTLSCSPISGHRSVSWYQQTPGQGLQFLFEYFSETQRNKGNFPGRFSGRQFSNSRSEMNVSTLELGDSALYLCASSLGQSLAKNIQYFGAGTRLSVL.